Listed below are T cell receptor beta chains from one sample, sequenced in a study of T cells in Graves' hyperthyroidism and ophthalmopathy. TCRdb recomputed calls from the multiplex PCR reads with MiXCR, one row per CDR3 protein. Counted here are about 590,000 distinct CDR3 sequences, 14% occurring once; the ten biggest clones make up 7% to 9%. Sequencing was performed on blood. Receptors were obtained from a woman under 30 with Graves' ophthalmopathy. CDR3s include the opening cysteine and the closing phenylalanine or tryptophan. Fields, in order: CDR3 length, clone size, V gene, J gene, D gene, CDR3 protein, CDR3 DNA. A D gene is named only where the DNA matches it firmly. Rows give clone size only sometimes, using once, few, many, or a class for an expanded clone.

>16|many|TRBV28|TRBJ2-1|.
CASREPGRSSYNEQFF
TGTGCCAGCAGAGAGCCGGGGCGTAGCTCCTACAATGAGCAGTTCTTC
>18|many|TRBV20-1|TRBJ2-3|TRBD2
CSARDGRSGTSGRDTQYF
TGCAGTGCTAGAGATGGCCGCTCCGGGACTAGCGGGAGAGATACGCAGTATTTT
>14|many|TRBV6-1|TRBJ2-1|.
CASKPGQVNNEQFF
TGTGCCAGCAAACCGGGGCAGGTTAACAATGAGCAGTTCTTC
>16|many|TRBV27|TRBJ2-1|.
CASSLYGESSYNEQFF
TGTGCCAGCAGTTTATATGGCGAAAGCTCCTACAATGAGCAGTTCTTC
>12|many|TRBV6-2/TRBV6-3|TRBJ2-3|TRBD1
CASGTVTDTQYF
TGTGCCAGCGGGACAGTTACAGATACGCAGTATTTT
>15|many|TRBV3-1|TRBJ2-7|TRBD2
CASSQGLAVTYEQYF
TGTGCCAGCAGCCAAGGACTAGCGGTTACCTACGAGCAGTACTTC
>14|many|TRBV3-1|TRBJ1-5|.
CASSQAGANQPQHF
TGTGCCAGCAGCCAAGCGGGGGCAAATCAGCCCCAGCATTTT
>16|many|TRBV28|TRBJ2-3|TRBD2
CASSLVGLAGADTQYF
TGTGCCAGCAGTTTAGTCGGCCTAGCGGGCGCAGATACGCAGTATTTT
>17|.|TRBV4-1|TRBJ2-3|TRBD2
CASSPLWGSGSTDTQYF
TGCGCCAGCAGCCCGCTATGGGGTAGCGGGAGCACAGATACGCAGTATTTT
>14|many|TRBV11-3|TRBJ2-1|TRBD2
CASSPGLVLNEQFF
TGTGCCAGCAGCCCCGGACTAGTCTTAAATGAGCAGTTCTTC
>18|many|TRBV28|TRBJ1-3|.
CASSLTGGRQSSGNTIYF
TGTGCCAGCAGTTTAACGGGGGGGAGACAGAGCTCTGGAAACACCATATATTTT
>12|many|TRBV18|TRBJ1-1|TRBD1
CASSATGAEAFF
TGTGCCAGCTCAGCGACAGGGGCTGAAGCTTTCTTT
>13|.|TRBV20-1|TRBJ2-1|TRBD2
CSADTSGGNEQFF
TGCAGTGCTGACACTAGCGGGGGAAATGAGCAGTTCTTC
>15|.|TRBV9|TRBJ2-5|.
CASSVAGTGRETQYF
TGTGCCAGCAGCGTAGCCGGGACGGGGAGGGAGACCCAGTACTTC
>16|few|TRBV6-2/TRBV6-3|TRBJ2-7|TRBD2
CASRFFRTSASYEQYF
TGTGCCAGCAGGTTCTTTAGGACTAGCGCCTCCTACGAGCAGTACTTC
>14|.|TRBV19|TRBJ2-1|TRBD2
CASRETSGYNEQFF
TGTGCCAGTAGGGAGACTAGCGGCTACAATGAGCAGTTCTTC
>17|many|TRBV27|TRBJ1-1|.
CASLPFSSGRFNTEAFF
TGTGCCAGCCTCCCCTTTTCCTCCGGACGGTTCAACACTGAAGCTTTCTTT
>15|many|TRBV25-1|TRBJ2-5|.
CASSESQGRQETQYF
TGTGCCAGCAGTGAATCACAGGGAAGGCAAGAGACCCAGTACTTC
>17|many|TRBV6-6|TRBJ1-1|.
CASSYSKIEEGDTEAFF
TGTGCCAGCAGTTACTCTAAGATAGAAGAGGGGGACACTGAAGCTTTCTTT
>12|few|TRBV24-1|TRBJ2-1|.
CATSDWRNEQFF
TGTGCCACCAGTGATTGGCGCAATGAGCAGTTCTTC
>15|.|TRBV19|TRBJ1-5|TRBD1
CACSIGQGEDQPQHF
TGTGCCTGTAGTATAGGGCAGGGGGAAGATCAGCCCCAGCATTTT
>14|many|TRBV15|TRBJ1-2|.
CATSRAGALDGYTF
TGTGCCACCAGCAGGGCGGGAGCCCTGGACGGCTACACCTTC
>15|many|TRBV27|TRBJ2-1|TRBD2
CASSLGTSGQNEQFF
TGTGCCAGCAGTTTAGGGACTAGCGGTCAAAATGAGCAGTTCTTC
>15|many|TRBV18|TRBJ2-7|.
CASSPPSLYSYEQYF
TGTGCCAGCTCACCTCCGAGTCTTTATTCCTACGAGCAGTACTTC
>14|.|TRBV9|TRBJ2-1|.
CASSVWAFPREQFF
TGTGCCAGCAGCGTATGGGCCTTTCCGCGGGAGCAGTTCTTC
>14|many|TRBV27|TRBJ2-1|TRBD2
CASISLAVNNEQFF
TGTGCCAGCATCTCACTAGCGGTGAACAATGAGCAGTTCTTC
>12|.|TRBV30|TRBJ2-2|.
CAWSDLIGELFF
TGTGCCTGGAGTGATCTCATCGGGGAGCTGTTTTTT
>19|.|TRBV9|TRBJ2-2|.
CASSPPRGGGRMGSGELFF
TGTGCCAGCAGCCCCCCTCGTGGTGGGGGTCGGATGGGGTCCGGGGAGCTGTTTTTT
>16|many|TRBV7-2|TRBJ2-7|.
CASSLLGGGYTYEQYF
TGTGCCAGCAGCTTATTGGGAGGCGGGTACACCTACGAGCAGTACTTC
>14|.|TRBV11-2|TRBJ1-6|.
CASRPPGYNSPLHF
TGTGCCAGCAGACCTCCCGGCTATAATTCACCCCTCCACTTT
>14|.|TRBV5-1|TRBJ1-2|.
CASRSDRANYGYTF
TGCGCCAGCAGGAGTGACAGAGCTAACTATGGCTACACCTTC
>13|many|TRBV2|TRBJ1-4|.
CASMSRGREKLFF
TGTGCCAGCATGAGCAGGGGCCGTGAAAAACTGTTTTTT
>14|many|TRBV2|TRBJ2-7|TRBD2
CASSRLAGGLEQYF
TGTGCCAGCAGCCGCCTAGCGGGAGGGCTTGAGCAGTACTTC
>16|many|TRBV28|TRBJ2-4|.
CASSFREPLAKNIQYF
TGTGCCAGCAGTTTCAGGGAACCCCTAGCCAAAAACATTCAGTACTTC